This T cell receptor (beta chain) derives from a study of cytomegalovirus exposure and HLA in healthy donors. Overall study results and limits: Later analysis suggested links between common viral pathogens and several top significant clusters. Most subjects had HLA-A and HLA-B alleles reportedly predicted accurately by TCR beta sequences.

As regards this clone: Its antigen is not identified. Compared with germline, one end of the junction differs, possibly owing to a read error.

A multiplex PCR was run with 60 Vbeta primers and 13 Jbeta primers. Produced via immunoSEQ multiplex PCR; TCRdb's table is partial and in-frame only. Of fewer than 200,000 clones listed, about 79% are singletons. Unrecorded immune exposure was likely among donors, who were nominally healthy when sampled. The specimen sequenced was PBMCs. The sequence derives from a man aged 40-49 years in good health and CMV-seropositive.

In DNA, the CDR3 is TGTGCCACCAGCAGAGGTGAGGGACAGGGGTTCTTTGGGGCCAACGGCCTGACTTTC. Its translation: CATSRGEGQGFFGANGLTF. The chain recombines TRBV15 with TRBJ2-6; 10 bases fit TRBD1. Germline V CDR1 and CDR2: LNHNV, YYDKDF (reference sequence). The CDR3 has 19 amino acids.